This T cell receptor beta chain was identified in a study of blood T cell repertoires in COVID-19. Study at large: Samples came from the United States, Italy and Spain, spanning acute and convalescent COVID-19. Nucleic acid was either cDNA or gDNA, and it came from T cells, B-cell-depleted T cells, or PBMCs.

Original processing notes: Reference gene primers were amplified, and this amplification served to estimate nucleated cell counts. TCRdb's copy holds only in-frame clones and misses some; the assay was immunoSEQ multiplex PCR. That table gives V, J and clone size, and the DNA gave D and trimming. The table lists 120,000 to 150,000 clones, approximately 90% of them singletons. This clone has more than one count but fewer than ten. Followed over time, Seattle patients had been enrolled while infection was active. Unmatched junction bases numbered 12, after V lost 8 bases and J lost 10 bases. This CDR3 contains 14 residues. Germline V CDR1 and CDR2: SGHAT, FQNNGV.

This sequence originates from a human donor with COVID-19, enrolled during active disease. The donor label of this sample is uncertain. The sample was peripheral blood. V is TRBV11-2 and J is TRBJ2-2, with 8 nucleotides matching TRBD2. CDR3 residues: CASRRNSGIMELFF. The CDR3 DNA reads TGTGCCAGCCGCAGGAATAGCGGGATTATGGAGCTGTTTTTT.